What follows is one T cell receptor (beta chain) and its context. CDR3 length: 13 residues. The trim removed 3 bases at V and 6 bases at J, leaving 1 base unmatched. Germline values: CDR1 SGHAT, CDR2 FQNNGV. The record originates from a study of blood T cell repertoires in COVID-19. Looking at the study overall: Italy, Spain and the United States were the sources of the convalescent and acute COVID-19 samples. Sources were T cells, B-cell-depleted T cells, or PBMCs; the material itself was cDNA or gDNA.

As handled by the study authors: Reference gene primer amplification yielded estimated nucleated cell counts. Here immunoSEQ multiplex PCR was the method, and the copy in TCRdb shows in-frame clones only, minus some. V, J and clone size are those of that table, while D and trimming were read from the DNA. Of over 85,000 clones listed, around 85% are singletons. The V call is TRBV11-2, the J call TRBJ2-1, with 8 positions matching TRBD2. The TCR originated in an older man with acute or convalescent COVID-19. The source material was peripheral blood. The CDR3 here is CASSFGGGNEQFF. Here the CDR3 DNA reads TGTGCCAGCAGCTTCGGGGGGGGCAATGAGCAGTTCTTC.